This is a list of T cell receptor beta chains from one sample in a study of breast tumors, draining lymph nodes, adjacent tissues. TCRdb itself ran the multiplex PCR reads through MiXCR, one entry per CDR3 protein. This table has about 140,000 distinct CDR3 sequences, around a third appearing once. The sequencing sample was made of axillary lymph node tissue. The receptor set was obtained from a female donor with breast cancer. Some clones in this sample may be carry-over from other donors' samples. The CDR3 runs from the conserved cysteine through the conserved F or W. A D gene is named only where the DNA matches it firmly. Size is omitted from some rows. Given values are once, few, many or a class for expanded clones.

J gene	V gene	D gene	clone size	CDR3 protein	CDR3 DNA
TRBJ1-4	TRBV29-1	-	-	CSAEGSEKLFF	TGCAGCGCCGAGGGGAGTGAAAAACTGTTTTTT
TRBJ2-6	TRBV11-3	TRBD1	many	CASSSGQGNSGANVLTF	TGTGCCAGCAGCTCGGGACAGGGGAACTCTGGGGCCAACGTCCTGACTTTC
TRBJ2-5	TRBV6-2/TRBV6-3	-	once	CASSSWGGKETQYF	TGTGCCAGCAGTTCGTGGGGAGGCAAAGAGACCCAGTACTTC
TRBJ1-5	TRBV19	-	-	CASRTGTESNQPQHF	TGTGCCAGTAGGACCGGGACGGAGAGCAATCAGCCCCAGCATTTT
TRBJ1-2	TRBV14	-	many	CASSQDYYGYTF	TGTGCCAGCAGCCAAGACTACTATGGCTACACCTTC
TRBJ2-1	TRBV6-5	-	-	CASSHRGRSNEQFF	TGTGCCAGCAGTCACCGGGGGAGGTCGAATGAGCAGTTCTTC
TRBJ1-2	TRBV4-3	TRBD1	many	CASSQDYRGIYGYTF	TGCGCCAGCAGCCAAGATTACAGGGGCATTTATGGCTACACCTTC
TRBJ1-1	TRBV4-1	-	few	CASSQDWLAEAFF	TGCGCCAGCAGCCAAGATTGGCTCGCTGAAGCTTTCTTT
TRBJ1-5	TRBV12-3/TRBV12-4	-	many	CASSFSGPGQPQHF	-
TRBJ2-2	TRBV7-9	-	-	CASSPGRQGGTGELFF	TGTGCCAGCAGCCCGGGGAGGCAGGGGGGCACCGGGGAGCTGTTTTTT
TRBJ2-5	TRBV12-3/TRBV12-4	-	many	CASSPQARGTQYF	TGTGCCAGCAGTCCCCAGGCGAGGGGGACCCAGTACTTC
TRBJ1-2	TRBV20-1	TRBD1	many	CSASLGTGGRTNYGYTF	TGCAGTGCTAGTCTCGGGACAGGGGGCCGGACTAACTATGGCTACACCTTC
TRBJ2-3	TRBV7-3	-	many	CASSLRGRDPDTQYF	TGTGCCAGCAGCTTGAGGGGCAGGGACCCAGATACGCAGTATTTT
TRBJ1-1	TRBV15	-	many	CATSRASGGLTEAFF	TGTGCCACCAGCAGAGCCTCGGGGGGGCTCACTGAAGCTTTCTTT
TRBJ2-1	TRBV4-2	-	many	CASSQDQLGKQFF	TGTGCCAGCAGCCAAGATCAGCTTGGTAAGCAGTTCTTC
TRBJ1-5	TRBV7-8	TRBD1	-	CASSLEGRGYQPQHF	TGTGCCAGCAGCTTAGAAGGCAGGGGGTATCAGCCCCAGCATTTT
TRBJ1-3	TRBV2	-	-	CASSGLRLVYGYTIYF	TGTGCCAGCAGTGGGTTGAGACTGGTCTATGGCTACACCATATATTTT
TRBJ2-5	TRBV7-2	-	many	CASSLQWGGETQYF	TGTGCCAGCAGCTTACAGTGGGGCGGGGAGACCCAGTACTTC
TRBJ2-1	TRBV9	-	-	CASSVNGQVLLDEQFF	TGTGCCAGCAGCGTAAACGGCCAGGTCCTTCTTGATGAGCAGTTCTTC
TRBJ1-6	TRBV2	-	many	CASRKRAAENSPLHF	TGTGCCAGCAGGAAACGGGCCGCAGAAAATTCACCCCTCCACTTT
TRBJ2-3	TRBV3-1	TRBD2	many	CASSYLAGGQSDTQYF	TGTGCCAGCAGCTATCTAGCGGGGGGGCAGTCAGATACGCAGTATTTT
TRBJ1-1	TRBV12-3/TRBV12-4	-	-	CASSLGRKNTEAFF	TGTGCCAGCAGCCTGGGACGGAAGAACACTGAAGCTTTCTTT
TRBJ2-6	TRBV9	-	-	CASSGLATGASVLTF	TGTGCCAGCAGCGGTTTAGCGACTGGGGCCAGCGTCCTGACTTTC
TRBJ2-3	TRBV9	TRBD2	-	CASSVGLAGPYNEQYF	TGTGCCAGCAGCGTAGGACTAGCGGGGCCCTACAATGAGCAGTATTTT
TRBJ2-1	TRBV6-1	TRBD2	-	CASSQGLAGGQNEQFF	TGTGCCAGCAGTCAAGGGCTAGCGGGGGGCCAGAATGAGCAGTTCTTC
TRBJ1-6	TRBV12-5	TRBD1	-	CASGLPTGGDSPLHF	TGTGCTAGTGGTTTGCCGACAGGGGGTGATTCACCCCTCCACTTT
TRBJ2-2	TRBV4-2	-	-	CASSQESGLGGPELFF	TGTGCCAGCAGCCAAGAGAGCGGACTAGGGGGTCCGGAGCTGTTTTTT